This paragraph reports one T cell receptor beta chain. This entry is derived from a study of blood T cell repertoires in COVID-19. Looking at the study overall: Sites in the United States, Italy and Spain provided acute and convalescent COVID-19 samples.

Profiling relied on immunoSEQ multiplex PCR, and the TCRdb table lists in-frame clones only, not all of them. The sample contains more than 85,000 clones, 85% to 90% of which appear only once. The sequence came from a human donor with COVID-19, enrolled during active disease. The donor label of this sample is uncertain. The sequenced sample was peripheral blood.

The CDR3 spells CASSGGVGYEQYF. In DNA form, the CDR3 reads TGCGCCAGCAGTGGCGGGGTTGGCTACGAGCAGTACTTC. The rearrangement uses TRBV10-1 and TRBJ2-7; D is perhaps TRBD2 (6 bases). The CDR3 sequence is 13 residues long. The V and J ends lost 4 bases and 3 bases respectively, with 10 bases between them. Germline-derived CDR1 and CDR2 are WNHNN and SYGVQD (reference sequence).